This TCR beta chain was sequenced for a study of T cell responses to AZD1222 COVID-19 vaccine. Trimming shortened V by 1 base and J by 5 bases, and 11 bases separated the two germline ends. Germline CDR1 is MDHEN and CDR2 is SYDVKM. This CDR3 has 14 residues. Using immunoSEQ multiplex PCR, the repertoire was profiled, and TCRdb retains in-frame clones only, with some absent. The table lists about 120,000 clones, approximately 90% of them singletons. Study findings and constraints: Spike-specific TCR breadth and depth both grew after two AZD1222 doses. Among spike-specific TCRs, nearly half reportedly target unmutated variant regions. Baseline antibody screening turned up just a handful of seropositive AZD1222 recipients.

A word on this clone: Its target is unknown.

This TCR was recovered from an adult who received the MenACWY meningococcal vaccine as a control. This specimen consisted of peripheral blood, obtained 28 days after the second dose of the MenACWY control vaccine. The J gene is TRBJ1-1, the V gene TRBV28, with D hard to call. As DNA, the CDR3 is TGTGCCAGCAGTTTATCTTCTCTGGGAACTGAAGCTTTCTTT. Protein product: CASSLSSLGTEAFF.